The rows below give T cell receptor beta chains drawn from one sample of a study of early T cells in non-severe SARS-CoV-2 infection. MiXCR, run by TCRdb on the 5' RACE reads, gives a single entry per CDR3 protein. This sample has tens of thousands of distinct CDR3 sequences, with approximately 13% found just once. What was sequenced was whole blood. These TCRs come from an adult who was a healthcare worker with PCR-confirmed SARS-CoV-2 infection or an uninfected control (not recorded which). Each CDR3 is given without its conserved first and last residue. Fields, in order: J gene, V gene, CDR3 protein.

TRBJ1-5,TRBV6-1,ASSKGQGLNQPQH
TRBJ2-1,TRBV14,ASSLRRSLAGVNEQF
TRBJ1-1,TRBV5-5,ASSSPIGRPEAF
TRBJ2-1,TRBV5-1,ASSNTGPLGGGDEQF
TRBJ2-2,TRBV20-1,SASPGTSTNTGELF
TRBJ1-1,TRBV7-9,ASSLGILSTEAF
TRBJ1-6,TRBV20-1,SANRDRGHNSPLH
TRBJ1-2,TRBV28,ASSITTVGGYT
TRBJ2-3,TRBV9,ASSVSGLSTDTQY
TRBJ2-3,TRBV11-2,ASSMTDTQY
TRBJ2-7,TRBV4-1,ASSPNGQTYEQY
TRBJ2-3,TRBV5-1,ASSIPRGGDTQY
TRBJ2-7,TRBV29-1,SVELSYEQY
TRBJ2-3,TRBV7-3,ASSFLPSGGRTDTQY
TRBJ2-2,TRBV7-3,ASRTDTLIGELF
TRBJ2-5,TRBV7-2,ASSLSSGSQRETQY
TRBJ2-1,TRBV24-1,ATSGGGLSYNEQF
TRBJ2-5,TRBV7-2,ASSLRGSGTQETQY
TRBJ2-2,TRBV19,ASSKLLRTTSGELF
TRBJ1-2,TRBV6-6,ASRGTGYGYT
TRBJ2-3,TRBV7-7,ASSLSQGGTDTQY
TRBJ2-1,TRBV20-1,SAYSPGLAGHNEQF
TRBJ2-7,TRBV7-9,ASSRGGHEQY
TRBJ2-7,TRBV7-2,ASSSGGQRSYEQY
TRBJ2-1,TRBV20-1,SARVQLVGYNEQF
TRBJ1-4,TRBV7-2,ASSADRGKGKLF
TRBJ2-5,TRBV9,ASSVEASQETQY
TRBJ1-6,TRBV6-6,ASSSLFNSPLH
TRBJ2-1,TRBV11-3,ASSAGQGPREQF
TRBJ1-2,TRBV6-1,ASSEAGEIYGYT
TRBJ2-2,TRBV3-1,ASTGGITGELF
TRBJ1-5,TRBV28,ASGPSGTGHQPQH
TRBJ2-7,TRBV24-1,ATSAETSGIYEQY
TRBJ1-4,TRBV20-1,SAPNRATNEKLF
TRBJ2-1,TRBV11-1,ASSFGQGRNEQF
TRBJ2-3,TRBV27,ASNGHNTDTQY
TRBJ2-7,TRBV25-1,ASSEYGASYEQY
TRBJ2-5,TRBV7-8,ASSLVIETQY
TRBJ2-7,TRBV28,ASSLGTGFEQY
TRBJ1-6,TRBV11-2,ASRLGGGGSSPLH
TRBJ1-2,TRBV7-9,ASSSALLPLSNYGYT
TRBJ2-2,TRBV5-1,ASSLQLSDRGELF
TRBJ2-1,TRBV7-6,ASSPPGVWDEQF
TRBJ2-1,TRBV29-1,SVDDYSSYNEQF
TRBJ2-1,TRBV5-1,ASSLGSGGYNEQF
TRBJ2-7,TRBV20-1,SARTSGVYEQY
TRBJ2-1,TRBV4-1,ASRVAGTSGRAYNEQF
TRBJ2-6,TRBV3-1,ASSREDGISGANVLT
TRBJ2-6,TRBV20-1,SARDLSGKPGLGGKDANVLT
TRBJ1-1,TRBV5-4,ASSLARTGRVGTEAF
TRBJ1-4,TRBV27,ASSFGGSDEKLF
TRBJ2-5,TRBV11-2,ASSTRTSGRIQETQY
TRBJ2-1,TRBV14,ASSQALGQGLEQF
TRBJ2-6,TRBV20-1,SAITSPEGANVLT
TRBJ2-2,TRBV12-3/TRBV12-4,ASRGRQGKWELF
TRBJ2-1,TRBV25-1,ASSEARRPEQF
TRBJ2-1,TRBV7-6,ASSPTGNEQF